Each of the 31 T cell receptor beta chains below was sequenced from the same sample in a study of cytomegalovirus exposure and HLA in healthy donors. Amplification used 60 Vbeta primers and 13 Jbeta primers. The data were produced by immunoSEQ multiplex PCR, yet TCRdb's version contains in-frame clones alone and is incomplete. Found here are about 110,000 clones, 65% to 80% of them singletons; the top ten hold approximately 2.8%. Material for sequencing was PBMCs. The receptors derive from a male donor in good health and CMV-seropositive.

The rearrangement joins TRBV7-6 to TRBJ1-2; TRBD1 agrees at 7 bases. Germline CDR1 is SGHVS and CDR2 is FNYEAQ. The CDR3 is made up of 15 amino acids. The V gene end was trimmed by 5 bases and the J gene end by 4 bases; junction bases not matched to a gene: 10. The CDR3 DNA sequence: TGTGCCAGCAGCCTATACAGTACAGGGGCCTATGGCTACACCTTC. It encodes CASSLYSTGAYGYTF.

This clone appeared a single time. The J gene is TRBJ1-3, the V gene TRBV4-1; tentative D call: TRBD1 (5 bases). CDR1 is MGHRA and CDR2 is YSYEKL in the germline V gene. The V and J ends lost 0 bases and 4 bases respectively, with 10 bases between them. CDR3 length: 15 amino acids. The CDR3 protein is CASSQEQAMGNTIYF. The CDR3 bases are TGCGCCAGCAGCCAAGAACAGGCCATGGGAAACACCATATATTTT.

The chain couples TRBV27 to TRBJ2-7; possibly TRBD1 for D (6 bases). Between the trimmed V and J ends, which lost 9 bases and 6 bases, there was a span of 18 bases. The germline V gene has CDR1 MNHEY and CDR2 SMNVEV (reference sequence). The CDR3 has 13 amino acids. As DNA, the CDR3 is TGTGCCAGTCGCATAGACAGGCTAAGCGAGCAGTACTTC. Amino acids: CASRIDRLSEQYF.

This clone was seen once. The chain carries TRBV28 and TRBJ1-4, with 7 bases lining up with TRBD1. The germline V gene has CDR1 MDHEN and CDR2 SYDVKM. Trimming took 7 bases from V and 5 from J; bases not matched to a gene: 7. CDR3 length: 14 residues. The CDR3 sequence: CASTPTGFNEKLFF. The CDR3 nucleotides read TGTGCCAGCACCCCGACAGGGTTCAATGAAAAACTGTTTTTT.

This clone was seen only a few times. The chain carries TRBV5-1 and TRBJ1-1; D is unresolved. V dropped 4 bases and J dropped 1 base, with 14 bases sitting between them. The germline gives CDR1 SGHRS, CDR2 YFSETQ. This CDR3 spans 15 amino acids. The CDR3 DNA reads TGCGCCAGCAGCATGACTGCGGGCCCGAACACTGAAGCTTTCTTT. Translating gives CASSMTAGPNTEAFF.

The chain combines TRBV29-1 with TRBJ1-4; D is unresolved. Per the germline V gene, CDR1 is SQVTM and CDR2 is ANQGSEA. The CDR3 is made up of 12 amino acids. V was clipped by 4 bases and J by 8 bases, with 11 bases between them. DNA of the CDR3: TGCAGCGTTGCGGGTAGTTCGGAAAAACTGTTTTTT. The encoded protein is CSVAGSSEKLFF. Full variable domain (rest looked up from reference TRBV29-1 and TRBJ1-4): SAVISQKPSRDICQRGTSLTIQCQVDSQVTMMFWYRQQPGQSLTLIATANQGSEATYESGFVIDKFPISRPNLTFSTLTVSNMSPEDSSIYLCSVAGSSEKLFFGSGTQLSVL.

V and J are TRBV14 and TRBJ1-2, with D unresolved. The CDR3 spans 15 residues. Germline lookup yields CDR1 SGHDN and CDR2 FVKESK. With 0 bases removed from V and 0 bases from J, the gap between germline ends came to 8 bases. The CDR3 loop is CASSQDRTTNYGYTF. The CDR3 DNA follows: TGTGCCAGCAGCCAAGACAGAACTACTAACTATGGCTACACCTTC.

This sequence joins TRBV6-5 and TRBJ2-6; possible D gene TRBD1, 5 bases. The CDR3 runs to 13 residues. Trimming stripped 8 bases from V and 2 bases from J, with 7 bases between. In germline, CDR1 is MNHEY, CDR2 SVGAGI. The CDR3 nucleotides read TGTGCCAGCGGGGCTCCTGGGGCCAACGTCCTGACTTTC. It specifies CASGAPGANVLTF.

This chain uses TRBV7-9 with TRBJ2-3, with D possibly TRBD2 on 5 matching bases. V was trimmed by 4 bases and J by 3 bases, leaving 14 bases between them. This CDR3 has 15 residues. Germline V gene sequence: CDR1 SEHNR, CDR2 FQNEAQ (reference sequence). The CDR3 protein is CASSSYGGSTDTQYF. CDR3 DNA sequence: TGTGCCAGCAGCTCATATGGCGGGTCGACAGATACGCAGTATTTT.

The chain recombines TRBV18 with TRBJ2-7; tentative D call: TRBD1 (6 bases). V was trimmed by 3 bases and J by 6 bases, leaving 12 bases between them. The CDR3 spans 13 residues. Germline V gene sequence: CDR1 KGHSH, CDR2 LQKENI. CDR3 DNA sequence: TGTGCCAGCTCACCCAACAGGGCGTCCGAGCAGTACTTC. Translation: CASSPNRASEQYF.

The chain links TRBV5-1 to TRBJ2-3, with 13 bases lining up with TRBD2. Germline loops: CDR1 SGHRS, CDR2 YFSETQ. CDR3 length equals 15 residues. J lost 2 bases, V lost 7 bases, and 4 bases had no gene match. The CDR3 DNA reads as TGCGCCAGCCGACTAGCGGGGGGAGCCACAGATACGCAGTATTTT. Translation gives CASRLAGGATDTQYF.

The rearrangement joins TRBV7-8 to TRBJ1-6, with 9 bases that match TRBD1. The CDR3 is made up of 18 amino acids. Germline assignment: CDR1 SGHVS and CDR2 FQNEAQ. The ends lost 1 base at V and 0 bases at J; junction bases unmatched: 4. The DNA of the CDR3 is TGTGCCAGCAGCTTAGGGGACAGGGCCAACTCCTATAATTCACCCCTCCACTTT. Its translation: CASSLGDRANSYNSPLHF.

This chain connects TRBV6-5 to TRBJ2-7, with 7 bases identical to TRBD1. CDR1 MNHEY and CDR2 SVGAGI come from the germline V gene. This CDR3 is 15 amino acids long. V trimming: 5 bases; J trimming: 9 bases; junction bases outside the gene matches: 16. The CDR3, as DNA: TGTGCCAGCAGTAAAGGGGGCAATACGGGGTCTTGGCAGTACTTC. Protein: CASSKGGNTGSWQYF.

This chain joins TRBV5-4 and TRBJ2-5; D is uncertain. Germline V gives CDR1 SGHNT, CDR2 YYREEE (reference sequence). CDR3 length: 13 residues. Trimming took off 1 base at V and 0 bases at J, with 4 bases between the two ends. The CDR3 coding sequence is TGTGCCAGCAGCTTGTCGTACCAAGAGACCCAGTACTTC. As protein: CASSLSYQETQYF.

This clone was seen only a few times. The gene calls are TRBV7-8 and TRBJ2-5; 8 bases match TRBD1. Losses at the gene ends were 5 bases for V and 4 bases for J; bases not matched to a gene: 9. The CDR3 spans 15 residues. Germline V gene sequence: CDR1 SGHVS, CDR2 FQNEAQ. CDR3 loop: CASSTMGQAVETQYF. CDR3 in DNA: TGTGCCAGCAGCACAATGGGACAGGCGGTAGAGACCCAGTACTTC. Full variable domain (remainder filled in from reference TRBV7-8 and TRBJ2-5): GAGVSQSPRYKVAKRGQDVALRCDPISGHVSLFWYQQALGQGPEFLTYFQNEAQLDKSGLPSDRFFAERPEGSVSTLKIQRTQQEDSAVYLCASSTMGQAVETQYFGPGTRLLVL.

The rearrangement joins TRBV7-6 to TRBJ2-3; 10 bases map to TRBD2. The CDR3 covers 15 residues. V trimming: 3 bases; J trimming: 10 bases; junction bases outside the gene matches: 10. Germline V gene data show CDR1 as SGHVS and CDR2 as FNYEAQ. The chain's CDR3 is CASSFGASGGYPQYF. The CDR3 DNA reads TGTGCCAGCAGCTTCGGGGCTAGCGGGGGTTACCCGCAGTATTTT.

The V call is TRBV4-3, the J call TRBJ2-3, with 10 bases fitting TRBD2. The V gene's germline CDR1 is LGHNA and CDR2 YSLEER. V lost 0 bases, J lost 6 bases, and 6 bases stayed unmatched. The CDR3 extends over 16 amino acids. The DNA of the CDR3 is TGCGCCAGCAGCCAAGAGCTAGCGGGGGACGTCGATACGCAGTATTTT. This codes for CASSQELAGDVDTQYF.

The chain's CDR3 is CASTAPGLASDTQYF. CDR3 nucleotide sequence: TGTGCCAGCACCGCGCCTGGGCTAGCCTCCGATACGCAGTATTTT. The J gene is TRBJ2-3, the V gene TRBV6-5; TRBD2 might be the D (5 bases). The CDR3 sequence is 15 residues long. Germline V lookup: CDR1 MNHEY, CDR2 SVGAGI. The V end was cut by 7 bases, the J end by 6 bases, with 20 bases between.

The chain has TRBV5-4 and TRBJ2-7; 8 nucleotides align to TRBD1. J lost 5 bases, V lost 2 bases, and 6 bases had no gene match. Germline-derived CDR1 and CDR2 are SGHNT and YYREEE (reference sequence). This CDR3 region has 14 residues. As DNA, the CDR3 is TGTGCCAGCAGCTTACAGGGGGGTAAAAACGAGCAGTACTTC. As protein: CASSLQGGKNEQYF.

This chain links TRBV11-3 with TRBJ2-1; the D gene is possibly TRBD2 (6 bases). Germline V gene data show CDR1 as SGHNT and CDR2 as YENEEA. The CDR3 totals 16 residues. V was cut by 5 bases and J by 8 bases, with 22 bases left in between. CDR3 loop: CASSTTEAGWEDEQFF. The DNA for the CDR3 is TGTGCCAGCAGCACTACGGAGGCGGGATGGGAGGATGAGCAGTTCTTC.

The gene calls are TRBV28 and TRBJ2-3; D perhaps matches TRBD1 (6 bases). This CDR3 region has 15 residues. Germline V gene sequence: CDR1 MDHEN, CDR2 SYDVKM. The V gene lost 6 bases and the J gene lost 0 bases, with 13 bases spanning the gap. CDR3 nucleotides: TGTGCCAGCAGAGAGAGGACAGCTAGCACAGATACGCAGTATTTT. Translating it yields CASRERTASTDTQYF.

The chain links TRBV5-8 to TRBJ1-6, with D perhaps matching TRBD1 (6 bases). Germline CDR1 SGHTS, CDR2 YDEGEE. CDR3 length equals 16 residues. V lost 2 bases to trimming and J lost 10 bases, with 19 bases between them. The CDR3 protein is CASSFGFGTGSSPLHF. The CDR3, as DNA: TGTGCCAGCAGCTTTGGTTTCGGCACAGGGAGCTCACCCCTCCACTTT.

In this sample, this clone turned up once. The chain carries TRBV7-7 and TRBJ2-7, with TRBD1 matching 10 bases. The CDR3 extends over 13 amino acids. Germline V lookup: CDR1 SSHAT, CDR2 FNYEAQ (reference sequence). The V segment lost 5 bases and the J segment 6 bases; nucleotides outside the gene matches: 4. The CDR3 loop is CASSRDRGAEQYF. CDR3 bases: TGTGCCAGCAGCCGGGACAGGGGTGCCGAGCAGTACTTC.

The chain couples TRBV7-9 to TRBJ1-2; no definite D call. The V and J ends lost 1 base and 14 bases respectively, with 11 bases between them. Germline CDR1 SEHNR, CDR2 FQNEAQ (reference sequence). The length of the CDR3 is 11 residues. CDR3 nucleotide sequence: TGTGCCAGCAGCTTAGTTAACCCAGTAACCTTC. This codes for CASSLVNPVTF.

This chain links TRBV12-5 with TRBJ2-3, with TRBD1 matching 7 bases. Germline CDR1 LGHNT, CDR2 FRNRAP. The junction had 6 bases not matched to a gene; V was cut back by 6 bases and J by 0 bases. The CDR3 is 15 residues long. CDR3 sequence: CASGRGQLSTDTQYF. In nucleotides, the CDR3 is TGTGCTAGTGGCCGGGGACAGCTTAGCACAGATACGCAGTATTTT.

Points on this clone: At one boundary the junction diverges from the germline segment, which might be a read error. This sequence joins TRBV4-2 and TRBJ1-2; a weak D match, TRBD1 (5 bases). This CDR3 region has 15 residues. The germline CDR1 and CDR2 sequences are LGHNA and YNFKEQ. CDR3 protein: CASSQAAGTNYGDTF. Written as DNA, the CDR3 is TGTGCCAGCAGCCAAGCCGCGGGGACTAACTATGGCGACACCTTC.

V gene TRBV2 combines with J gene TRBJ2-2; 10 nucleotides agree with TRBD1. Germline V CDR1 and CDR2: SNHLY, FYNNEI. CDR3 size: 15 residues. The trim removed 5 bases at V and 6 bases at J, leaving 6 bases unmatched. The CDR3 nucleotides read TGTGCCAGCAGTCAGACAGGGGGCGAGGCCGGGGAGCTGTTTTTT. Amino acids: CASSQTGGEAGELFF.

This sequence joins TRBV19 and TRBJ2-6; possible D gene TRBD2, 6 bases. The CDR3 spans 15 residues. The V gene lost 4 bases and the J gene lost 2 bases, with 9 bases spanning the gap. Germline V gives CDR1 LNHDA, CDR2 SQIVND (reference sequence). Written as DNA, the CDR3 is TGTGCCAGTAGTACCTGGGAGGCTGGGGCCAACGTCCTGACTTTC. Its translation: CASSTWEAGANVLTF.

Here the CDR3 DNA reads TGTGCCAGCAGCCCCGGGACTACCCAAACCTACGAGCAGTACTTC. It specifies CASSPGTTQTYEQYF. The gene calls are TRBV7-2 and TRBJ2-7, with 7 bases that match TRBD2. The CDR3 is 15 residues long. Germline V gene sequence: CDR1 SGHTA, CDR2 FQGNSA. V trimming: 5 bases; J trimming: 2 bases; junction bases outside the gene matches: 9.

This rearrangement joins TRBV19 to TRBJ1-6; possibly TRBD1 for D (5 bases). V lost 6 bases and J lost 0, with 12 bases in between. There are 16 residues in the CDR3. Germline V gene sequence: CDR1 LNHDA, CDR2 SQIVND (reference sequence). The CDR3 loop is CASRTTGSSYNSPLHF. The CDR3 nucleotides are TGTGCCAGTAGAACTACAGGCAGCTCCTATAATTCACCCCTCCACTTT.

V is TRBV5-5 and J is TRBJ2-7, with 9 bases that match TRBD1. The CDR3 consists of 13 residues. Trimming cost V 4 bases and J 4 bases; bases outside gene matches: 3. Germline-derived CDR1 and CDR2 are SGHKS and YYEKEE (reference sequence). For the CDR3, the DNA is TGTGCCAGCAGCGGGGGGACAGGGTACGAGCAGTACTTC. This sequence encodes CASSGGTGYEQYF.